A selection of T cell receptor beta chains follows, all from one sample in a study of metastatic and nonmetastatic thyroid tumors. TCRdb called clones again from the PCR reads with MiXCR. The table lists about 5,000 clones, more than 35% of them singletons, with about a sixth in the top ten. The sample taken for sequencing was tumor tissue. The receptors were sampled from a male donor with papillary thyroid cancer or a benign thyroid nodule (not recorded which). Some clones in this sample may be carry-over from other donors' samples. Each CDR3 is given with its conserved first and last residue. Fields, in order: clone size, V gene, D gene, J gene, CDR3 protein, CDR3 DNA. The D gene is left open where the match is weak. The listing skips clone size in some rows; elsewhere it reads once, few, many or a size class.

>once|TRBV30|.|TRBJ1-2
CAWSDSGNYGYTF
TGTGCCTGGAGTGACAGTGGGAACTATGGCTACACCTTC
>.|TRBV20-1|.|TRBJ1-2
CSAAENYGYTF
TGCAGTGCTGCAGAGAACTATGGCTACACCTTC
>.|TRBV6-1|.|TRBJ1-2
CASRGWDYGYTF
TGTGCCAGCAGAGGATGGGACTATGGCTACACCTTC
>.|TRBV20-1|TRBD2|TRBJ2-3
CSASEIAGGTDTQYF
TGCAGTGCTAGTGAGATAGCGGGAGGCACAGATACGCAGTATTTT
>.|TRBV20-1|.|TRBJ1-1
CSARVGPLNTEAFF
TGCAGTGCTAGGGTGGGACCGTTGAACACTGAAGCTTTCTTT
>.|TRBV19|TRBD1|TRBJ2-1
CATGDRVNEQFF
TGTGCCACCGGTGACAGGGTCAATGAGCAGTTCTTC
>.|TRBV7-3|.|TRBJ2-4
CASSLTGGAKNIQYF
TGTGCCAGCAGCTTAACAGGGGGGGCCAAAAACATTCAGTACTTC
>.|TRBV12-3/TRBV12-4|TRBD2|TRBJ2-1
CASSTTGGEGYNEQFF
TGTGCCAGCAGCACCACCGGGGGGGAGGGCTACAATGAGCAGTTCTTC
>few|TRBV18|TRBD2|TRBJ2-7
CASSPPSGGPSSEQYF
TGTGCCAGCTCACCACCGTCGGGAGGGCCAAGTAGCGAGCAGTACTTC
>few|TRBV19|.|TRBJ2-1
CASSFGVAEQFF
TGTGCCAGTAGTTTCGGGGTCGCTGAGCAGTTCTTC
>.|TRBV20-1|TRBD1|TRBJ2-1
CSARDGQGIKGEQFF
TGCAGTGCTAGAGACGGACAGGGGATTAAGGGTGAGCAGTTCTTC
>.|TRBV20-1|TRBD2|TRBJ2-3
CSARASGRARGGTDTQYF
TGCAGTGCTAGGGCTAGCGGGAGGGCACGGGGGGGCACAGATACGCAGTATTTT
>medium-sized|TRBV6-5|TRBD1|TRBJ2-7
CASSYTGQGAHEQYF
TGTGCCAGCAGTTACACGGGACAGGGGGCCCACGAGCAGTACTTC
>.|TRBV11-3|.|TRBJ1-4
CASSSTVNEKLFF
TGTGCCAGCAGCTCAACAGTTAATGAAAAACTGTTTTTT
>.|TRBV13|.|TRBJ1-1
CASSVLRGRDAEAFF
TGTGCCAGCAGCGTGCTCAGGGGAAGGGACGCTGAAGCTTTCTTT
>few|TRBV28|TRBD1|TRBJ2-4
CASRPTGTGSNIQYF
TGTGCCAGCAGGCCTACCGGGACAGGGAGTAACATTCAGTACTTC
>.|TRBV28|.|TRBJ1-1
CASSFGGGTEAFF
TGTGCCAGCAGTTTCGGCGGGGGCACTGAAGCTTTCTTT
>few|TRBV28|.|TRBJ1-6
CASKQGSSYNSPLHF
TGTGCCAGCAAGCAAGGGAGCTCCTATAATTCACCCCTCCACTTT
>large|TRBV19|.|TRBJ1-3
CASSSPHVSGNTIYF
TGTGCCAGTAGTAGCCCACACGTCTCTGGAAACACCATATATTTT
>few|TRBV12-3/TRBV12-4|.|TRBJ2-7
CASSVQGPYEQYF
TGTGCCAGCAGTGTGCAGGGGCCCTACGAGCAGTACTTC
>.|TRBV20-1|.|TRBJ2-7
CSARGERVGILSYEQYF
TGCAGTGCCAGGGGGGAGAGGGTGGGGATCCTCTCCTACGAGCAGTACTTC
>.|TRBV5-1|.|TRBJ1-3
CASSLSLGNTIYF
TGCGCCAGCAGCCTCAGTTTGGGAAACACCATATATTTT
>.|TRBV11-3|TRBD1|TRBJ2-2
CASSLDRVDTGELFF
TGTGCCAGCAGCTTGGACAGGGTGGACACCGGGGAGCTGTTTTTT
>.|TRBV5-1|TRBD1|TRBJ1-1
CASSTGGLGTEAFF
TGCGCCAGCAGCACAGGGGGATTGGGGACTGAAGCTTTCTTT
>.|TRBV6-1|.|TRBJ2-7
CASSRTGLVAGNYEQYF
TGTGCCAGCAGTCGAACCGGGTTGGTGGCGGGGAACTACGAGCAGTACTTC
>once|TRBV13|.|TRBJ1-1
CASSPRIGNTEAFF
TGTGCCAGCAGCCCCAGGATAGGGAACACTGAAGCTTTCTTT
>few|TRBV6-1|.|TRBJ2-1
CASRGTAYDEQFF
TGTGCCAGCAGGGGGACCGCTTACGATGAGCAGTTCTTC
>once|TRBV7-9|.|TRBJ2-3
CASNVPPRDAQYF
TGTGCCAGCAACGTTCCCCCCCGGGACGCGCAGTATTTT
>few|TRBV6-1|TRBD1|TRBJ2-5
CASRAPGGTQYF
TGTGCCAGCCGGGCCCCAGGGGGGACCCAGTACTTC
>.|TRBV7-9|TRBD1|TRBJ1-2
CASSPTGENYGYTF
TGTGCCAGCAGCCCCACAGGGGAGAACTATGGCTACACCTTC
>.|TRBV30|TRBD1|TRBJ1-2
CAWGFGQGYYGYTF
TGTGCCTGGGGATTTGGACAGGGCTACTATGGCTACACCTTC
>.|TRBV11-2|.|TRBJ2-3
CASSSTGESQYF
TGTGCCAGCAGCTCAACTGGAGAATCGCAGTATTTT
>medium-sized|TRBV5-6|TRBD1|TRBJ2-4
CASSLGGQGAKNIQYF
TGTGCCAGCAGCTTGGGGGGACAGGGTGCCAAAAACATTCAGTACTTC
>.|TRBV6-1|TRBD1|TRBJ1-6
CASSPGTGYNSPLHF
TGTGCCAGCAGTCCCGGGACAGGATATAATTCACCCCTCCACTTT
>.|TRBV20-1|TRBD2|TRBJ2-7
CSAPIRRGSDPGYEQYF
TGCAGTGCTCCGATACGGCGCGGGAGTGATCCGGGGTACGAGCAGTACTTC
>.|TRBV9|.|TRBJ2-1
CASGGSSSYNEQFF
TGTGCCAGCGGGGGGAGTTCCTCCTACAATGAGCAGTTCTTC
>few|TRBV28|.|TRBJ1-2
CASSTEGRVPFF
TGTGCCAGCAGTACCGAAGGACGCGTCCCCTTCTTC
>.|TRBV20-1|.|TRBJ1-4
CSASTASVNEKLFF
TGCAGTGCTAGTACCGCAAGCGTTAATGAAAAACTGTTTTTT
>.|TRBV12-3/TRBV12-4|.|TRBJ2-7
CASSPLGQAGEQYF
TGTGCCAGCAGTCCTCTAGGACAGGCGGGAGAGCAGTACTTC
>.|TRBV12-3/TRBV12-4|TRBD2|TRBJ2-2
CASSLREYAGELFF
TGTGCCAGCAGTTTGCGGGAGTACGCCGGGGAGCTGTTTTTT
>.|TRBV9|TRBD2|TRBJ2-1
CASSVRGEGYNEQFF
TGTGCCAGCAGCGTAAGAGGGGAGGGCTACAATGAGCAGTTCTTC
>few|TRBV28|TRBD2|TRBJ2-1
CASSDSTSGRLDEQFF
TGTGCCAGCAGTGACAGTACTAGCGGGAGATTGGATGAGCAGTTCTTC
>.|TRBV20-1|.|TRBJ1-1
CSARDREGAEAFF
TGCAGTGCTAGAGACAGGGAGGGGGCTGAAGCTTTCTTT
>.|TRBV11-3|.|TRBJ2-3
CASSLGSGVMYTQYF
TGTGCCAGCAGCTTAGGGTCGGGGGTAATGTATACGCAGTATTTT
>medium-sized|TRBV9|.|TRBJ2-5
CASSSHGETQYF
TGTGCCAGCAGCTCCCACGGAGAGACCCAGTACTTC
>few|TRBV10-3|TRBD2|TRBJ2-1
CAISDGLAAEQFF
TGTGCCATCAGTGACGGGCTAGCGGCTGAGCAGTTCTTC
>few|TRBV28|.|TRBJ1-4
CASSSGSTNEKLFF
TGTGCCAGCAGTTCGGGCTCAACTAATGAAAAACTGTTTTTT
>.|TRBV20-1|TRBD1|TRBJ1-5
CSAESRTGNNQPQHF
TGCAGTGCTGAATCAAGGACAGGGAACAATCAGCCCCAGCATTTT
>few|TRBV6-1|.|TRBJ2-7
CASSHSSYEQYF
TGTGCCAGCAGCCATAGCTCCTACGAGCAGTACTTC
>.|TRBV3-1|.|TRBJ1-2
CASSPGQEAGYTF
TGTGCCAGCAGCCCCGGGCAAGAGGCTGGCTACACCTTC
>.|TRBV5-1|.|TRBJ2-3
CASSQLGPDTQYF
TGCGCCAGCAGCCAGCTCGGCCCAGATACGCAGTATTTT
>.|TRBV20-1|TRBD1|TRBJ2-7
CSAKTGGRYEQYF
TGCAGTGCTAAAACAGGGGGCCGGTACGAGCAGTACTTC
>.|TRBV6-5|TRBD1|TRBJ1-6
CASSYQGQVTSPLHF
TGTGCCAGCAGTTATCAGGGACAGGTGACTTCACCCCTCCACTTT